The 10 T cell receptor beta chains below come from one sample, sequenced in a study of shared clonotypes between healthy human individuals. Positive CCR7 selection of CD45RO-negative cells yielded the naive CD8 cells, and terminally differentiated effector memory CD45RA+ cells were excluded. Some clones are missing from TCRdb's copy, which holds only in-frame ones; the method was immunoSEQ multiplex PCR. The table has more than 2 million clones, about 95% seen once. Sequenced input: naive CD8+ T cells sorted from blood. Receptors were obtained from a man between 18 and 35 years old in good health.

This clone was seen a single time. The chain joins TRBV7-9 to TRBJ2-1; the D gene is possibly TRBD1 (5 bases). This CDR3 has 12 residues. The germline V and J ends were trimmed by 3 bases and 8 bases, with 8 bases remaining between them. CDR1 is SEHNR and CDR2 is FQNEAQ in the germline V gene (reference sequence). CDR3 coding DNA: TGTGCCAGCAGCTTCAGGGTCGATGAGCAGTTCTTC. Amino acids: CASSFRVDEQFF.

Only one count was recorded for this clone. This chain links TRBV7-2 with TRBJ2-2; TRBD2 matches at 8 bases. This CDR3 is built from 18 residues. From germline, CDR1 is SGHTA and CDR2 FQGNSA. V shed 1 base, J shed 6 bases, and the junction held 13 bases outside the gene matches. The CDR3 coding sequence is TGTGCCAGCAGCTTAGTTGCGGGAGGTACCATAGTCCCCGGGGAGCTGTTTTTT. Its translation: CASSLVAGGTIVPGELFF.

This rearrangement joins TRBV25-1 to TRBJ2-5; D unresolved. V lost 4 bases to trimming and J lost 5 bases, with 14 bases between them. The CDR3 consists of 14 residues. Germline lookup yields CDR1 MGHDK and CDR2 SYGVNS. CDR3 DNA: TGTGCCAGCAGTGGCACTGAAGGGTTGGAGACCCAGTACTTC. Translating it yields CASSGTEGLETQYF. The entire variable domain, with the rest obtained from reference TRBV25-1 and TRBJ2-5, is as follows: EADIYQTPRYLVIGTGKKITLECSQTMGHDKMYWYQQDPGMELHLIHYSYGVNSTEKGDLSSESTVSRIRTEHFPLTLESARPSHTSQYLCASSGTEGLETQYFGPGTRLLVL.

A note on this clone: Other DNA sequences in the sample encode the same CDR3. The chain recombines TRBV7-3 with TRBJ2-7; 11 positions match TRBD1. The length of the CDR3 is 14 residues. The V gene end was trimmed by 3 bases and the J gene end by 2 bases; junction bases not matched to a gene: 0. Germline CDR1 reads SGHTA; CDR2 reads FQGTGA. CDR3 sequence reads: CASSLGQGAYEQYF. In DNA form, the CDR3 reads TGTGCCAGCAGCTTGGGACAGGGGGCCTACGAGCAGTACTTC.

The rearrangement uses TRBV7-9 and TRBJ1-1; D is perhaps TRBD1 (5 bases). CDR1 and CDR2 from the germline V gene are SEHNR and FQNEAQ (reference sequence). The CDR3 consists of 15 residues. Trimming removed 1 base from V and 4 bases from J, with 13 bases in between. CDR3 residues: CASSLGQGRGTEAFF. Here the CDR3 DNA reads TGTGCCAGCAGCTTAGGGCAGGGTAGGGGCACTGAAGCTTTCTTT.

The chain couples TRBV9 to TRBJ1-2, with D possibly being TRBD1 (5 bases). Germline-derived CDR1 and CDR2 are SGDLS and YYNGEE. The CDR3 consists of 15 residues. Trimming took off 3 bases at V and 4 bases at J, with 16 bases between the two ends. The CDR3 coding sequence is TGTGCCAGCAGCGCCGGGGACCTGACCCTCTATGGCTACACCTTC. It is translated as CASSAGDLTLYGYTF.

The chain employs TRBV6-1 and TRBJ1-1, with D possibly TRBD1 on 5 matching bases. CDR1 and CDR2 (germline): MNHNS, SASEGT. CDR3 size: 16 residues. V was shortened by 4 bases and J by 0 bases, with 15 bases between the two germline ends. CDR3 in amino acids: CASSGLAGTMNTEAFF. The CDR3 nucleotides are TGTGCCAGCAGTGGGCTGGCAGGGACTATGAACACTGAAGCTTTCTTT.

The gene calls are TRBV30 and TRBJ2-3; D may be TRBD1 or TRBD2 (5 bases each). The CDR3 is 15 residues long. CDR1 GTSNPN and CDR2 SVGIG come from the germline V gene (reference sequence). V lost 2 bases to trimming and J lost 1 base, with 13 bases between them. CDR3 nucleotide sequence: TGTGCCTGGAGTCCCAGTGGGGGTCGCACAGATACGCAGTATTTT. Translated: CAWSPSGGRTDTQYF.

Details on this clone: Other DNA sequences within the sample encode an identical CDR3. This chain uses TRBV7-6 with TRBJ2-7, with a weak D call TRBD2 (5 bases). This CDR3 has 13 amino acids. The germline CDR1 and CDR2 sequences are SGHVS and FNYEAQ. Trimming pared 0 bases from V and 4 bases from J, leaving 7 bases between. The CDR3 sequence: CASSLAGDYEQYF. In nucleotides, the CDR3 is TGTGCCAGCAGCTTAGCCGGGGATTACGAGCAGTACTTC.

J is TRBJ2-7 and V is TRBV6-5, with D perhaps matching TRBD1 or TRBD2 (5 bases each). The CDR3 loop spans 15 amino acids. Per the germline V gene, CDR1 is MNHEY and CDR2 is SVGAGI. Trimming shortened V by 5 bases and J by 0 bases, and 14 bases separated the two germline ends. CDR3 sequence: CASSPRDGSSYEQYF. The CDR3 DNA reads TGTGCCAGCAGTCCCAGGGACGGAAGCTCCTACGAGCAGTACTTC.